The 8 T cell receptor beta chains given below trace back to one sample, sequenced in a study of blood T cell repertoires in COVID-19. Assay used: immunoSEQ multiplex PCR; TCRdb lists only in-frame clones, some missing. The repertoire has 59,000 or so clones, 80% to 85% of them found once; the top ten carry 25% to 30%. The sample consisted of peripheral blood. The receptors shown here come from a woman older than 75 with active or convalescent COVID-19.

There are a few counts of this clone. The chain combines TRBV7-2 with TRBJ2-2; D ambiguous. Germline V gene lookup returns CDR1 SGHTA and CDR2 FQGNSA. Trimming removed 7 bases at V and 6 bases at J, with 12 bases between. The CDR3 covers 13 residues. CDR3 amino acids: CASTLGVSGELFF. CDR3 in DNA: TGTGCCAGCACCCTAGGTGTATCCGGGGAGCTGTTTTTT.

V and J are TRBV19 and TRBJ2-3, with 9 bases that match TRBD2. The CDR3 sequence is 15 residues long. The germline gives CDR1 LNHDA, CDR2 SQIVND (reference sequence). V trimming: 10 bases; J trimming: 6 bases; junction bases outside the gene matches: 14. DNA for the CDR3: TGTGCCACCCGCCCCCGGACTAGCGATCGGGATACGCAGTATTTT. It translates to CATRPRTSDRDTQYF. Drawing the rest from reference TRBV19 and TRBJ2-3, the complete variable domain is DGGITQSPKYLFRKEGQNVTLSCEQNLNHDAMYWYRQDPGQGLRLIYYSQIVNDFQKGDIAEGYSVSREKKESFPLTVTSAQKNPTAFYLCATRPRTSDRDTQYFGPGTRLTVL.

This chain's CDR3 is CASSSRRDEKLFF. The CDR3, as DNA: TGTGCCAGCAGTTCAAGGCGGGATGAAAAACTGTTTTTT. The chain has TRBV6-5 and TRBJ1-4, with no clear D. The V and J ends lost 4 bases and 6 bases respectively, with 9 bases between them. The CDR3 spans 13 residues. Germline CDR1 reads MNHEY; CDR2 reads SVGAGI.

The chain uses TRBV19 and TRBJ1-2; D is ambiguous. The CDR3 extends over 16 amino acids. V was clipped by 0 bases and J by 2 bases, with 13 bases between them. CDR1 is LNHDA and CDR2 is SQIVND in the germline V gene (reference sequence). This CDR3 is CASSIDWQARNYGYTF. The DNA for the CDR3 is TGTGCCAGTAGTATAGATTGGCAGGCACGCAACTATGGCTACACCTTC. Supplemented by reference TRBV19 and TRBJ1-2, the full variable domain reads DGGITQSPKYLFRKEGQNVTLSCEQNLNHDAMYWYRQDPGQGLRLIYYSQIVNDFQKGDIAEGYSVSREKKESFPLTVTSAQKNPTAFYLCASSIDWQARNYGYTFGSGTRLTVV.

DNA for the CDR3: TGCGCCAGCAGCTTGGACAGGGGTCGCACAGATACGCAGTATTTT. Translating gives CASSLDRGRTDTQYF. This rearrangement joins TRBV5-1 to TRBJ2-3; 7 positions agree with TRBD1. Germline loops: CDR1 SGHRS, CDR2 YFSETQ. The ends lost 0 bases at V and 1 base at J; junction bases unmatched: 2. The CDR3 extends over 15 amino acids.

V gene TRBV7-2 combines with J gene TRBJ2-3; D is perhaps TRBD2 (5 bases). Germline V gene lookup returns CDR1 SGHTA and CDR2 FQGNSA. Trimming pared 3 bases from V and 6 bases from J, leaving 7 bases between. This CDR3 comprises 12 residues. CDR3 DNA sequence: TGTGCCAGCAGCTTTAGCGCGGATACGCAGTATTTT. Protein product: CASSFSADTQYF.

This rearrangement joins TRBV12-3 or TRBV12-4 to TRBJ2-1; maybe TRBD1 (5 bases). V lost 7 bases, J lost 6 bases, and 10 bases lay in between. The CDR3 extends over 12 amino acids. The CDR3 sequence: CASNQGGNEQFF. The CDR3 DNA reads as TGTGCCAGCAACCAGGGTGGCAATGAGCAGTTCTTC.

The chain has TRBV19 and TRBJ1-3, with 7 nucleotides matching TRBD1. Germline-derived CDR1 and CDR2 are LNHDA and SQIVND (reference sequence). Trimming at V came to 5 bases and at J to 11 bases, leaving 18 bases not matched to a gene. This CDR3 region has 16 residues. The CDR3 sequence: CASSPRTGQTVSSIYF. For the CDR3, the DNA is TGTGCCAGTAGTCCCCGGACAGGACAGACTGTTAGCTCCATATATTTT.